This T cell receptor beta chain was sequenced for a study of CD8 T cells in ankylosing spondylitis. Study results and caveats: The clones that were linked to disease were reported to be significantly enriched in matched synovial fluid samples from ankylosing spondylitis patients.

CDR1 MDHEN and CDR2 SYDVKM come from the germline V gene. This CDR3 comprises 14 residues. V lost 6 bases and J 6 bases, leaving 12 bases between the germline ends. Ten or more counts support this clonotype. Its antigen is unknown. TCRdb itself ran the 5' RACE reads through MiXCR, one entry per CDR3 protein. The data show around 330,000 distinct CDR3 sequences, around a tenth seen once. Material: blood, either unsorted or a sorted T cell fraction (not recorded which). V gene TRBV28 combines with J gene TRBJ1-6; D is uncertain. This TCR came from a female donor with ankylosing spondylitis or in good health (not recorded which). This CDR3 reads CASSLRAANSPLHF. The CDR3 DNA follows: TGTGCCAGCAGCCTTCGGGCCGCTAATTCACCCCTCCACTTT.